The 8 T cell receptor beta chains reported below all come from one sample, sequenced in a study of blood T cell repertoires in COVID-19. Assay: immunoSEQ multiplex PCR; the TCRdb copy retains only in-frame clones and omits some. The data contain 110,000 to 150,000 clones, about 90% of them seen just once; the ten biggest clones take up roughly a tenth. Sequencing input: peripheral blood. The receptors originated from a man in his fifties with active or convalescent COVID-19.

The CDR3 DNA follows: TGTGCCTGGAGTTGGACTAGCGGCTACGAGCAGTACTTC. Translated, it gives CAWSWTSGYEQYF. The chain couples TRBV30 to TRBJ2-7, with TRBD2 matching over 10 bases. CDR1 and CDR2 from the germline V gene are GTSNPN and SVGIG (reference sequence). This CDR3 region has 13 residues. The ends lost 2 bases at V and 3 bases at J; junction bases unmatched: 1. Variable domain in full (rest from reference TRBV30 and TRBJ2-7): SQTIHQWPATLVQPVGSPLSLECTVEGTSNPNLYWYRQAAGRGLQLLFYSVGIGQISSEVPQNLSASRPQDRQFILSSKKLLLSDSGFYLCAWSWTSGYEQYFGPGTRLTVT.

This clone was observed once. The chain couples TRBV24-1 to TRBJ1-1; 9 positions match TRBD1. The germline V gene encodes CDR1 KGHDR and CDR2 SFDVKD. The CDR3 consists of 15 residues. Trimming cost V 2 bases and J 5 bases; bases outside gene matches: 5. CDR3 sequence (DNA): TGTGCCACCAGTGATTCCGGGACAGGGAAGACTGAAGCTTTCTTT. Its translation is CATSDSGTGKTEAFF.

This chain uses TRBV7-2 with TRBJ2-2; 10 nucleotides line up with TRBD1. V shed 3 bases, J shed 4 bases, and the junction held 2 bases outside the gene matches. Germline CDR1 SGHTA, CDR2 FQGNSA. CDR3 length: 15 residues. CDR3 nucleotide sequence: TGTGCCAGCAGCTTGACAGGGGGCGGCACCGGGGAGCTGTTTTTT. It specifies CASSLTGGGTGELFF.

In this sample, this clone turned up a few times. The genes are TRBV9 and TRBJ1-2; 7 bases are shared with TRBD1. V dropped 4 bases and J dropped 8; count of bases not matched to a gene: 17. The CDR3 has 16 amino acids. Germline V gene sequence: CDR1 SGDLS, CDR2 YYNGEE. Written as DNA, the CDR3 is TGTGCCAGCAGCCCCCATCAAGGACAGGACCTCTGGGGCTACACCTTC. This encodes CASSPHQGQDLWGYTF.

The rearrangement joins TRBV10-3 to TRBJ2-7, with 7 bases aligning to TRBD1. The CDR3 sequence is 14 residues long. The germline V gene has CDR1 ENHRY and CDR2 SYGVKD. Unmatched junction bases numbered 11, after V lost 6 bases and J lost 6 bases. CDR3 sequence: CAISEGAGFGEQYF. CDR3 sequence (DNA): TGTGCCATCAGCGAGGGGGCAGGGTTTGGCGAGCAGTACTTC.

The chain couples TRBV6-5 to TRBJ2-6; no clear D gene. V lost 6 bases and J lost 1, with 7 bases in between. Germline loops: CDR1 MNHEY, CDR2 SVGAGI. This CDR3 comprises 14 residues. The CDR3: CASSRRSGANVLTF. DNA of the CDR3: TGTGCCAGCAGCCGCAGGTCTGGGGCCAACGTCCTGACTTTC.

This clone has only a few counts. The chain is built from TRBV28 and TRBJ2-2; 7 nucleotides line up with TRBD1. V was pared by 6 bases and J by 4 bases, with 8 bases of the junction left unmatched. There are 15 residues in the CDR3. The germline CDR1 and CDR2 sequences are MDHEN and SYDVKM. CDR3 protein: CASSLGGAGTGELFF. The DNA for the CDR3 is TGTGCCAGCAGCTTAGGGGGCGCGGGCACCGGGGAGCTGTTTTTT.

The rearrangement joins TRBV4-1 to TRBJ2-7, with TRBD2 matching 11 bases. Trimming removed 4 bases from V and 0 bases from J; junction bases left unmatched: 2. This CDR3 has 15 residues. Germline CDR1 reads MGHRA; CDR2 reads YSYEKL. CDR3 DNA: TGCGCCAGCAGCCCGGGACTAGCGGCCTCCTACGAGCAGTACTTC. This sequence encodes CASSPGLAASYEQYF.